The clone carrying this T cell receptor (beta chain) was observed a few times. Its target is not known. The PCR contained 60 Vbeta and 13 Jbeta primers. Produced via immunoSEQ multiplex PCR; TCRdb's table is partial and in-frame only. The sample has approximately 54,000 clones, 82% seen once. The source of the sample is a study of cytomegalovirus exposure and HLA in healthy donors. Study-level background: HLA-typed donors were the source of about 85 million unique TCRs, which an early data release held. Broader study findings: Reported findings show TCR beta sequences accurately forecast HLA-A and HLA-B alleles in most subjects. An analysis that was carried out later associated 15,000 to 20,000 TCR beta sequences with HLA alleles at 0.05 false discovery rate.

Germline lookup yields CDR1 SGHNT and CDR2 YYREEE (reference sequence). Losses at the gene ends were 4 bases for V and 2 bases for J; bases not matched to a gene: 4. The CDR3 loop spans 14 amino acids. The chain is built from TRBV5-4 and TRBJ1-2; 8 bases are shared with TRBD1. The TCR sequence derives from a woman under 30 in good health and CMV-seronegative. What was sequenced was PBMCs. DNA of the CDR3: TGTGCCAGCAGCCAGGGGGCGTTGAACTATGGCTACACCTTC. Translated, it gives CASSQGALNYGYTF.